Below are 6 T cell receptor beta chains sequenced from a single sample in a study of shared clonotypes between healthy human individuals. Assay: immunoSEQ multiplex PCR; the TCRdb copy retains only in-frame clones and omits some. The sample includes around 2.3 million clones, around 95% of them seen just once. Source material: naive CD4+ T cells sorted from blood. Regarding subset: CD45RA+ positively selected. The receptors shown here come from a man aged 18-30 years in good health.

This chain joins TRBV5-6 and TRBJ2-5; D tentatively fits TRBD1 or TRBD2 (6 bases each). This CDR3 spans 15 amino acids. Germline V CDR1 and CDR2: SGHDT, YYEEEE. V was cut by 4 bases and J by 4 bases, with 17 bases left in between. CDR3 amino acids: CASSPAGQWGETQYF. Written as DNA, the CDR3 is TGTGCCAGCAGCCCGGCGGGACAATGGGGAGAGACCCAGTACTTC.

This clone has more than one count but fewer than ten. CDR3 in amino acids: CASSQAGVFGYTF. In DNA form, the CDR3 reads TGTGCCAGCAGCCAAGCTGGGGTGTTTGGCTACACCTTC. The chain combines TRBV14 with TRBJ1-2; D gene unclear. Germline V gives CDR1 SGHDN, CDR2 FVKESK. Trimming took off 1 base at V and 7 bases at J, with 10 bases between the two ends. This CDR3 contains 13 residues.

V and J are TRBV7-2 and TRBJ2-7; tentatively, D is TRBD1 (6 bases). The CDR3 contains 15 residues. Germline V gene lookup returns CDR1 SGHTA and CDR2 FQGNSA. The V end lost 5 bases, the J end lost 0 bases, and 14 bases lay between the germline ends. CDR3 coding DNA: TGTGCCAGCAGCATGGGACAATTAGGCTCCTACGAGCAGTACTTC. This sequence encodes CASSMGQLGSYEQYF.

Comment on this clone: At one end, the junction sequence differs from germline, possibly due to a read error. This sequence joins TRBV6-5 and TRBJ2-5, with 9 bases matching TRBD1. The CDR3 length is 14 residues. Looked up from germline, CDR1 is MNHEY and CDR2 is SVGAGI. The CDR3 reads CASSYGTGREIQYF. The CDR3 nucleotides read TGTGCCAGCAGTTACGGGACAGGGAGAGAGATCCAGTACTTC.

The table lists this clone with a count of one. This chain connects TRBV29-1 to TRBJ2-5, with a possible D match to TRBD1 (5 bases). The germline CDR1 and CDR2 sequences are SQVTM and ANQGSEA. Trimming took off 1 base at V and 6 bases at J, with 12 bases between the two ends. This CDR3 spans 13 amino acids. The chain's CDR3 is CSVEGQGDKTQYF. CDR3 bases: TGCAGCGTTGAAGGCCAGGGCGACAAGACCCAGTACTTC.

This chain connects TRBV12-5 to TRBJ1-5; a weak D match, TRBD1 (6 bases). The CDR3 contains 18 residues. V was shortened by 0 bases and J by 0 bases, with 15 bases between the two germline ends. Germline assignment: CDR1 LGHNT and CDR2 FRNRAP. The CDR3 sequence: CASGLVPVNRASNQPQHF. The CDR3 DNA reads TGTGCTAGTGGTTTGGTACCCGTTAACAGGGCTAGCAATCAGCCCCAGCATTTT.